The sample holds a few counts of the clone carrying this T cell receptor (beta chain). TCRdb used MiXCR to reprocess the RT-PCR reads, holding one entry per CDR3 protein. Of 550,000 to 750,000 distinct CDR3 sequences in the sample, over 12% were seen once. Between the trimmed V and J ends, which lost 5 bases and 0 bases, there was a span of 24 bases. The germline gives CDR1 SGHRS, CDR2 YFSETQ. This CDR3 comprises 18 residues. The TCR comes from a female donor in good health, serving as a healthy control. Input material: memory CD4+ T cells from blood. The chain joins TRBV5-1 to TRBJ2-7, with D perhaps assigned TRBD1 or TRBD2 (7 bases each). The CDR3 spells CASRASATGRGNSYEQYF. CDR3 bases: TGCGCCAGCAGGGCTTCTGCGACAGGGAGGGGCAACTCCTACGAGCAGTACTTC.